This T cell receptor beta chain was found in a study of blood T cells in healthy people across ages. As for the study in general: About one barcoded beta molecule per two T cells was the capture yield of template switching. The study's findings and limits: The recorded TCR beta diversity per million T cells decreased in a roughly linear manner with age.

On this clonotype: Its specificity is not known.

Alongside a J-beta primer mix, a sample-barcoded 5' primer served in a second PCR lasting roughly 7 to 11 cycles. TCRdb re-derived calls from the 5' RACE reads in MiXCR, one entry per CDR3 protein. The sample has 550,000 to 800,000 distinct CDR3 sequences; roughly 20% are singletons. The CDR3 has 13 residues. The V gene's germline CDR1 is MDHEN and CDR2 SYDVKM. V was pared by 5 bases and J by 6 bases, with 12 bases between. The V gene is TRBV28, the J gene TRBJ2-3, with D possibly matching TRBD1 (6 bases). This receptor was obtained from a man between 65 and 85 years old in good health. The specimen sequenced was blood. The chain's CDR3 is CASSQGKYDTQYF. The CDR3 bases are TGTGCCAGCAGTCAGGGGAAATACGATACGCAGTATTTT.